The clone carrying this T cell receptor (beta chain) was detected a few times. Antigen: not known. Samples had at least 6.5 million PBMCs isolated from them. The CDR3 is 16 amino acids. Germline-derived CDR1 and CDR2 are SGHDN and FVKESK. V was shortened by 0 bases and J by 3 bases, with 15 bases between the two germline ends. The entry originates in a study of blood T cells in healthy people across ages. Findings and caveats of the study: Strongly correlated with naive T cell percentage was TCR beta diversity.

A sample-barcoded 5' primer and a J-beta primer mix were used in a second PCR of roughly 6 to 12 cycles. TCRdb independently ran MiXCR on the 5' RACE reads; one entry per CDR3 protein. Among hundreds of thousands of distinct CDR3 sequences listed, around 24% were seen once. This same sample was also part of a study on T cells of mothers and their children.

The receptor was isolated from a boy younger than 18 in good health. The specimen sequenced was blood. This rearrangement joins TRBV14 to TRBJ2-7; TRBD2 might be the D (7 bases). The DNA for the CDR3 is TGTGCCAGCAGCCAAGATATCCTCGGGGGGCACTACGAGCAGTACTTC. Amino acids: CASSQDILGGHYEQYF. The variable domain in full, with the rest retrieved from reference TRBV14 and TRBJ2-7, is EAGVTQFPSHSVIEKGQTVTLRCDPISGHDNLYWYRRVMGKEIKFLLHFVKESKQDESGMPNNRFLAERTGGTYSTLKVQPAELEDSGVYFCASSQDILGGHYEQYFGPGTRLTVT.